The 7 T cell receptor beta chains given below trace back to one sample, sequenced in a study of blood T cell repertoires in COVID-19 (dated by TCRdb to about 2020). Library prep was done by the immunoSEQ multiplex PCR assay. TCRdb limited this immuneACCESS table to in-frame rearrangements with V and J called. A share of clones is missing; checked studies link under half to unresolved V genes, and the rest is unexplained. The sample yields 65,000 to 100,000 clones; under 90% were counted once. Of the sample, over 10% falls within the top ten clones. Sample: peripheral blood. The receptor set was obtained from a human donor in a cohort sampled during active COVID-19.

The J gene is TRBJ2-1, the V gene TRBV4-2; 8 nucleotides agree with TRBD2. The CDR3 extends over 16 amino acids. Germline loops: CDR1 LGHNA, CDR2 YNFKEQ. With 4 bases clipped from V and 5 bases from J, the junction kept 10 bases outside the gene matches. In nucleotides, the CDR3 is TGTGCCAGCAGCCTAGAGCCGGGACTAGGCAACAATGAGCAGTTCTTC. This codes for CASSLEPGLGNNEQFF.

The chain is built from TRBV2 and TRBJ1-6, with 7 bases lining up with TRBD1. The V gene end was trimmed by 0 bases and the J gene end by 5 bases; junction bases not matched to a gene: 1. Germline CDR1 SNHLY, CDR2 FYNNEI. The CDR3 loop spans 15 amino acids. The CDR3 here is CASSEAGTDNSPLHF. The CDR3 bases are TGTGCCAGCAGTGAAGCCGGGACAGATAATTCACCCCTCCACTTT.

The chain couples TRBV6-4 to TRBJ1-6; D is perhaps TRBD1 (6 bases). Germline values: CDR1 MRHNA, CDR2 SNTAGT. V lost 0 bases and J lost 9, with 12 bases in between. This CDR3 spans 15 amino acids. This CDR3 is CASSDSAQGSSPLHF. The CDR3 coding sequence is TGTGCCAGCAGTGACTCGGCACAGGGCAGTTCACCCCTCCACTTT.

The chain couples TRBV5-3 to TRBJ1-1; weak D call: TRBD1 (6 bases). TRBV5-3 is an ORF; its function is uncertain. The germline V and J ends were trimmed by 4 bases and 3 bases, with 16 bases remaining between them. The CDR3 totals 15 residues. The CDR3 loop is CARSHGQFEDTEAFF. CDR3 coding DNA: TGTGCCAGAAGCCACGGACAGTTCGAGGACACTGAAGCTTTCTTT.

The rearrangement links TRBV5-1 to TRBJ2-3, with D possibly being TRBD1 (6 bases). CDR3 length: 13 amino acids. Germline V lookup: CDR1 SGHRS, CDR2 YFSETQ. V was pared by 6 bases and J by 1 base, with 9 bases between. The CDR3 region has the DNA TGCGCCAGCAAGGGGGAAGGCACAGATACGCAGTATTTT. Encoded protein: CASKGEGTDTQYF.

The chain combines TRBV2 with TRBJ2-7; TRBD1 aligns across 10 bases. CDR3 size: 14 residues. V gave up 4 bases and J gave up 0 bases; unmatched junction bases: 0. Germline V gives CDR1 SNHLY, CDR2 FYNNEI. CDR3 bases: TGTGCCAGCAGTGGGACAGGGGGCTCCTACGAGCAGTACTTC. Its translation is CASSGTGGSYEQYF.

V is TRBV19 and J is TRBJ2-4, with a possible D match to TRBD1 (6 bases). The CDR3 loop spans 17 amino acids. CDR1 and CDR2 from the germline V gene are LNHDA and SQIVND (reference sequence). Trimming cost V 4 bases and J 10 bases, with 26 bases left between them. The CDR3 reads CASSRAPGTSPQGIQYF. The CDR3 coding sequence is TGTGCCAGTAGTAGGGCCCCCGGGACATCTCCTCAAGGGATTCAGTACTTC.